This entry describes one T cell receptor beta chain. Its antigen remains unidentified. The entry originates in a study of CD8+CD57+ T cells in acquired aplastic anemia. Study-level results: Both patients and controls carried the same twenty-nine CD8+ CDR3 sequences. Simpson's diversity of CD8+ cells was not significantly different in patients compared with controls.

It was genomic DNA that served as the template for profiling TCR beta VDJ and CDR3. In TCRdb, the reads were re-called with MiXCR into one record per CDR3 protein. The repertoire holds 250,000 to 300,000 distinct CDR3 sequences, with about three fifths as singletons. Flow cytometry had shown expanded CD8+CD57+ cells in the patients chosen for sequencing. The patients, all of them, had severe acquired aplastic anemia. Therapy had not been given to patients before blood sampling. The germline V and J ends were trimmed by 3 bases and 4 bases, with 12 bases remaining between them. CDR3 length: 13 amino acids. Germline V gene lookup returns CDR1 DFQATT and CDR2 SNEGSKA (reference sequence).

Sequencing was performed on sorted CD4+, CD8+, or CD8+CD57+ T cells (not recorded which) from PBMCs. The gene calls are TRBV20-1 and TRBJ1-2; D may be TRBD1 (6 bases). The source is a human donor with aplastic anemia. The DNA for the CDR3 is TGCAGTGCTAGCTCGGGGGCGTTCTATGGCTACACCTTC. Translated, it gives CSASSGAFYGYTF.